This T cell receptor beta chain was captured by sequencing in a study of T cell repertoires in aging, cancer and after chemotherapy. This clonotype was seen a few times. Rearranged V-D-J TRB sequences were amplified with a mixed TRB-A/B primer pool. TCRdb re-derived calls from the multiplex PCR reads in MiXCR, one entry per CDR3 protein. The sample comprises roughly 5,700 distinct CDR3 sequences, 25% to 35% of which are singletons, and roughly 32% rests with the top ten. Peripheral blood genomic DNA, not sorted cells or RNA, was the template. The CDR3 totals 16 residues. V was clipped by 2 bases and J by 7 bases, with 21 bases between them. CDR1 is KGHSH and CDR2 is LQKENI in the germline V gene.

The specimen was blood. This chain connects TRBV18 to TRBJ2-7; no reliable D call. This clonotype was sampled from a human donor with a solid tumor. The chain's CDR3 is CASSPSWASPVGEQYF. The CDR3 DNA is TGTGCCAGCTCACCAAGCTGGGCGAGCCCGGTGGGGGAGCAGTACTTC.